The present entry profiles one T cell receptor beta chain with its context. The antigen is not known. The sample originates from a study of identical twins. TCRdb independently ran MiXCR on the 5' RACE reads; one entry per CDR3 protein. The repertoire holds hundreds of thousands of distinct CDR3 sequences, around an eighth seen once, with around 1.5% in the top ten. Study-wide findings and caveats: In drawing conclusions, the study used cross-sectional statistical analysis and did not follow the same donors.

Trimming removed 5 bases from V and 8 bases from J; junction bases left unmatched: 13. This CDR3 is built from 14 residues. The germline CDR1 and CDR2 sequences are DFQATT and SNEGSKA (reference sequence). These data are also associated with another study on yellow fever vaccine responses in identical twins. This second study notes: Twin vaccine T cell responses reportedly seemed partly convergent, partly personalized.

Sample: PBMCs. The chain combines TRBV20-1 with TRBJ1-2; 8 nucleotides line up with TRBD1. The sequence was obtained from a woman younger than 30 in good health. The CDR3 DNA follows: TGCAGTGCTCGGACGACAGGGGAGAAAGGCGGCTACACCTTC. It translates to CSARTTGEKGGYTF.